This T cell receptor beta chain was captured in a study of blood T cell repertoires in COVID-19. Study context: PBMCs, B-cell-depleted T cells, or T cells were the source of the cDNA or gDNA that made up the material.

The CDR3 is 13 amino acids. J gave up 8 bases and V 9 bases, and 12 bases lay outside the gene matches. The germline V gene encodes CDR1 MNHEY and CDR2 SVGAGI. Authors' methods: Amplification of reference gene primers provided the estimated nucleated cell counts. Clones were sequenced by immunoSEQ multiplex PCR, and TCRdb holds only the in-frame ones, with some missing. D and trimming come from the DNA, and the V and J calls and clone size come from that table. The sample holds 250,000 to 300,000 clones, around 87% seen once. The material sequenced was peripheral blood. The receptor was derived from a man younger than 35 with active or convalescent COVID-19. This chain joins TRBV6-5 and TRBJ1-2, with 7 bases aligning to TRBD1. CDR3 bases: TGTGCCAGTTCAAAGGGGGCCCTGGACGGCTACACCTTC. Translated: CASSKGALDGYTF.